A single sample gave rise to the 9 T cell receptor beta chains below, sequenced in a study of T cells in localized non-small cell lung cancer. Clones were read by immunoSEQ multiplex PCR, and TCRdb kept only the in-frame ones, dropping some. This table has 50,000 to 75,000 clones, approximately 90% appearing once. The source material was peripheral blood, sampled before any cancer treatment. The receptors here all came from a man aged 40 to 75 with stage I lung adenocarcinoma.

The V call is TRBV9, the J call TRBJ2-3; TRBD1 or TRBD2 may be the D gene (6 bases each). CDR3 length: 15 residues. The V gene lost 0 bases and the J gene lost 4 bases, with 12 bases spanning the gap. Germline-derived CDR1 and CDR2 are SGDLS and YYNGEE. Here the CDR3 reads CASSVAGAAADTQYF. CDR3 DNA sequence: TGTGCCAGCAGCGTAGCGGGGGCGGCGGCAGATACGCAGTATTTT.

This clone was picked up one time. The chain combines TRBV6-6 with TRBJ1-2; weak D call: TRBD1 (6 bases). Trimming left V 6 bases short and J 4 bases short, with 18 bases between. CDR1 and CDR2 from the germline V gene are MNHNY and SVGAGI (reference sequence). CDR3 length equals 15 residues. This chain's CDR3 is CASRQGRLGFYGYTF. The CDR3 nucleotides are TGTGCCAGCAGGCAGGGGAGACTCGGATTCTATGGCTACACCTTC.

The chain has TRBV19 and TRBJ2-4, with D possibly being TRBD1 (5 bases). The V gene lost 5 bases and the J gene lost 6 bases, with 11 bases spanning the gap. Germline V gene data show CDR1 as LNHDA and CDR2 as SQIVND (reference sequence). This CDR3 region has 13 residues. Here the CDR3 reads CASSSQGGNIQYF. The DNA of the CDR3 is TGTGCCAGTAGTTCTCAGGGCGGAAACATTCAGTACTTC.

The chain employs TRBV30 and TRBJ2-3; D ambiguous. This CDR3 spans 12 amino acids. V was clipped by 7 bases and J by 0 bases, with 8 bases between them. The V gene's germline CDR1 is GTSNPN and CDR2 SVGIG (reference sequence). CDR3 coding DNA: TGTGCCTCGGACCTAAGCACAGATACGCAGTATTTT. It encodes CASDLSTDTQYF.

The V call is TRBV4-1, the J call TRBJ2-7; possible D gene TRBD2, 6 bases. The CDR3 runs to 14 residues. Per germline, CDR1 MGHRA and CDR2 YSYEKL. Trimming stripped 0 bases from V and 4 bases from J, with 10 bases between. The CDR3 DNA sequence: TGCGCCAGCAGCCAAGATGGGGACTTTTACGAGCAGTACTTC. This gives the protein CASSQDGDFYEQYF.

The chain couples TRBV5-1 to TRBJ2-1; TRBD2 matches 12 bases. The CDR3 runs to 15 residues. J lost 5 bases, V lost 1 base, and 1 base had no gene match. Germline V gene data show CDR1 as SGHRS and CDR2 as YFSETQ. The CDR3 region has the DNA TGCGCCAGCAGCTTGACTAGCGGGGGGCACAATGAGCAGTTCTTC. This sequence encodes CASSLTSGGHNEQFF.

V is TRBV5-4 and J is TRBJ1-2; 9 bases fit TRBD1. Trimming took 4 bases from V and 7 from J; bases not matched to a gene: 11. This CDR3 has 15 residues. Germline CDR1 is SGHNT and CDR2 is YYREEE (reference sequence). CDR3 coding DNA: TGTGCCAGCAGCCAAGCTATGACAGGGGGGTCTGGCTACACCTTC. Translated: CASSQAMTGGSGYTF.

V and J are TRBV29-1 and TRBJ2-1; D uncertain. The V end was cut by 4 bases, the J end by 2 bases, with 9 bases between. Germline V lookup: CDR1 SQVTM, CDR2 ANQGSEA. The CDR3 consists of 13 residues. CDR3 in DNA: TGCAGCGTTGCGGACGAAGCCTACAATGAGCAGTTCTTC. Protein product: CSVADEAYNEQFF.

The chain combines TRBV5-4 with TRBJ2-7, with 11 positions matching TRBD2. CDR1 and CDR2 from the germline V gene are SGHNT and YYREEE (reference sequence). The V segment lost 4 bases and the J segment 3 bases; nucleotides outside the gene matches: 6. The CDR3 is 15 residues long. This chain's CDR3 is CASSLGTSGRYEQYF. The CDR3, as DNA: TGTGCCAGCAGCCTAGGGACTAGCGGACGCTACGAGCAGTACTTC.